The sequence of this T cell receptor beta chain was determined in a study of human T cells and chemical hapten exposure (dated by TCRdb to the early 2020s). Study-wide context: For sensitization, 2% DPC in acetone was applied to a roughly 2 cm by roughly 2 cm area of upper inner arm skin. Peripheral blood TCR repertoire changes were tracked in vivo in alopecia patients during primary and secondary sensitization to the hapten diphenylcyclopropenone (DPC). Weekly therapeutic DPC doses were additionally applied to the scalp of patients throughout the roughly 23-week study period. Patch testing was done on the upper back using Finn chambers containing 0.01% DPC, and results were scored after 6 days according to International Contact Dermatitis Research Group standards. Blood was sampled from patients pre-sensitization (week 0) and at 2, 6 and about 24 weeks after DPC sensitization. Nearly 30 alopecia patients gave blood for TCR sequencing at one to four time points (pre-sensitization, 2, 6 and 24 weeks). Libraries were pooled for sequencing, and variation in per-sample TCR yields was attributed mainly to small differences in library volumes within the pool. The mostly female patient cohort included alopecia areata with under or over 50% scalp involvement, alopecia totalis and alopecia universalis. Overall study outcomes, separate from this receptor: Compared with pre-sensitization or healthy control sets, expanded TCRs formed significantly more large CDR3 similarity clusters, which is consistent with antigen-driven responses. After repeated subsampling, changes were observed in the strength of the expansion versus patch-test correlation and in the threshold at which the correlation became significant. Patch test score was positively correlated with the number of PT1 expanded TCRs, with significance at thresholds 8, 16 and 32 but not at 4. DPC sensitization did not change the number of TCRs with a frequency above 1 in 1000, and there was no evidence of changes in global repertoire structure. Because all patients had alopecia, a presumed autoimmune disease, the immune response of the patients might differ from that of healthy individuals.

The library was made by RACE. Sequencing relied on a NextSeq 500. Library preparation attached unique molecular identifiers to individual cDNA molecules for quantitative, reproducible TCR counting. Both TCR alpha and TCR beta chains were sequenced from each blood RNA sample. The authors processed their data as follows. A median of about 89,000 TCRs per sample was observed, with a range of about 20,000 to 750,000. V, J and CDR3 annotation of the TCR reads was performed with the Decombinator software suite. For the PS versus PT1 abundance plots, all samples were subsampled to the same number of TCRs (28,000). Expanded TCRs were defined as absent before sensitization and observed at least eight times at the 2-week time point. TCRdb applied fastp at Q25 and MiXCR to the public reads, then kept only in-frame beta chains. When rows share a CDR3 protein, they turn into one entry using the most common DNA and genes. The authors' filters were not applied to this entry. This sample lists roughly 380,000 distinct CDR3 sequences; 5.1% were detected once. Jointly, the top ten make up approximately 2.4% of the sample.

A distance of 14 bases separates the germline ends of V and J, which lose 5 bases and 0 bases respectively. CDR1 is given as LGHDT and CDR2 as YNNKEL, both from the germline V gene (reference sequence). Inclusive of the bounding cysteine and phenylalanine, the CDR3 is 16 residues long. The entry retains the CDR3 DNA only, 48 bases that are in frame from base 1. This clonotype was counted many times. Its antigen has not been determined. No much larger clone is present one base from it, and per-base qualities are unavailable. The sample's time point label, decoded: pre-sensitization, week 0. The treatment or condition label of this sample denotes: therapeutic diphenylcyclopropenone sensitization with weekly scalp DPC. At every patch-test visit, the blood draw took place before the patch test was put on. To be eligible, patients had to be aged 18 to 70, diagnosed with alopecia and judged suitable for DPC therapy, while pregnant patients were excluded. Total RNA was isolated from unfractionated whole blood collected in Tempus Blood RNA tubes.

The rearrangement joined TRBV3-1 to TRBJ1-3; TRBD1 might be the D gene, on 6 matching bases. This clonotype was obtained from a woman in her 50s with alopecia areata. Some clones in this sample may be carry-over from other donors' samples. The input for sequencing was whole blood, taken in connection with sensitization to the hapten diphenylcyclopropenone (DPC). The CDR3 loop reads CASSALQGSSGNTIYF. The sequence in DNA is TGTGCCAGCAGCGCCTTACAGGGATCCTCTGGAAACACCATATATTTT.